The TCR beta chain under discussion was sequenced for a study of yellow fever vaccine responses in identical twins. In its sample, this clonotype was seen a few times. Its antigen remains unknown. MiXCR, run by TCRdb on the RT-PCR reads, gives a single entry per CDR3 protein. Among over 20,000 distinct CDR3 sequences listed, more than 60% were seen once. General study findings and limits: After vaccination, twins' T cell response reportedly seemed partly convergent, partly personalized.

This CDR3 region has 10 residues. Germline lookup yields CDR1 SQVTM and CDR2 ANQGSEA. Deletions cut 7 bases from V and 4 bases from J, with 7 bases between. This sequence originates from a woman between 18 and 30 years old who received the yellow fever vaccine. The chain recombines TRBV29-1 with TRBJ2-5; D not certain. The specimen comprised T cells from blood (PBMCs), unsorted or a sorted subset (not recorded which), sampled before or after yellow fever vaccination (not recorded which). The CDR3 is CSGRIETQYF. The CDR3 region has the DNA TGCAGCGGTCGGATAGAGACCCAGTACTTC.